The 28 T cell receptor beta chains in this list originate from one sample, sequenced in a study of T cell changes during pregnancy in multiple sclerosis. Data came from immunoSEQ multiplex PCR; TCRdb stores just in-frame clones and leaves some out. The sample has 50,000 to 60,000 clones; over 80% are singletons. The specimen comprised CD4+ T cells from peripheral blood mononuclear cells, sampled after pregnancy. All receptors come from a female donor in good health, enrolled as a control in a pregnancy study.

This clone was observed a single time. V gene TRBV28 combines with J gene TRBJ1-2; TRBD1 aligns across 8 bases. Germline V gene data show CDR1 as MDHEN and CDR2 as SYDVKM. The V and J ends lost 6 bases and 5 bases, in that order; junction bases with no gene match: 5. This CDR3 comprises 13 residues. The CDR3: CASRTGGLYGYTF. As DNA, the CDR3 is TGTGCCAGCAGAACAGGGGGGCTTTATGGCTACACCTTC.

V gene TRBV5-4 combines with J gene TRBJ1-6, with TRBD1 matching over 8 bases. Germline CDR1 is SGHNT and CDR2 is YYREEE (reference sequence). The CDR3 sequence is 15 residues long. The V gene end was trimmed by 5 bases and the J gene end by 8 bases; junction bases not matched to a gene: 9. CDR3 in amino acids: CASRRDRSSDSPLHF. The CDR3 DNA reads TGTGCCAGCAGACGGGACAGGTCGTCAGATTCACCCCTCCACTTT. The whole variable domain, filled in from reference TRBV5-4 and TRBJ1-6, reads ETGVTQSPTHLIKTRGQQVTLRCSSQSGHNTVSWYQQALGQGPQFIFQYYREEENGRGNFPPRFSGLQFPNYSSELNVNALELDDSALYLCASRRDRSSDSPLHFGNGTRLTVT.

The rearrangement joins TRBV7-2 to TRBJ2-1, with D hard to call. V was shortened by 1 base and J by 6 bases, with 10 bases between the two germline ends. Germline V gene data show CDR1 as SGHTA and CDR2 as FQGNSA. This CDR3 comprises 14 residues. CDR3 in amino acids: CASSLGVAPNEQFF. The CDR3 nucleotides read TGTGCCAGCAGCTTAGGGGTAGCTCCCAATGAGCAGTTCTTC.

The chain uses TRBV7-2 and TRBJ1-1; D perhaps matches TRBD1 (6 bases). Germline V CDR1 and CDR2: SGHTA, FQGNSA. Trimming left V 6 bases short and J 1 base short, with 15 bases between. This CDR3 region has 15 residues. CDR3 nucleotide sequence: TGTGCCAGCAGAAAAGACAGGACCCGGAACACTGAAGCTTTCTTT. It is translated as CASRKDRTRNTEAFF.

The rearrangement links TRBV6-5 to TRBJ2-7; 9 bases map to TRBD1. Germline lookup yields CDR1 MNHEY and CDR2 SVGAGI. The CDR3 covers 15 residues. The J segment lost 1 base and the V segment lost 0 bases, leaving 1 base of the junction unmatched. The CDR3 protein is CASSYSDRGSYEQYF. The DNA of the CDR3 is TGTGCCAGCAGTTACTCGGACAGGGGATCCTACGAGCAGTACTTC.

The V and J genes are TRBV4-2 and TRBJ2-1; D might be TRBD2 (5 bases). Trimming stripped 4 bases from V and 0 bases from J, with 13 bases between. CDR3 size: 16 residues. Germline CDR1 reads LGHNA; CDR2 reads YNFKEQ. For the CDR3, the DNA is TGTGCCAGCAGCCCCGGCTCGGGGAGCTCCTACAATGAGCAGTTCTTC. It yields the protein CASSPGSGSSYNEQFF.

The chain recombines TRBV5-5 with TRBJ2-2, with D perhaps matching TRBD1 (5 bases). The germline V gene has CDR1 SGHKS and CDR2 YYEKEE (reference sequence). V was clipped by 4 bases and J by 5 bases, with 15 bases between them. The CDR3 totals 15 residues. The CDR3 DNA reads TGTGCCAGCAGCCTCAGAAGGGGTGAGACCGGGGAGCTGTTTTTT. This translates into CASSLRRGETGELFF.

The chain couples TRBV27 to TRBJ2-3; 8 nucleotides match TRBD2. CDR3 length: 14 residues. Looked up from germline, CDR1 is MNHEY and CDR2 is SMNVEV (reference sequence). V lost 7 bases and J lost 1; bases outside the gene matches: 4. The CDR3 spells CASTGGVGTDTQYF. CDR3 nucleotides: TGTGCCAGCACGGGGGGGGTGGGCACAGATACGCAGTATTTT.

This chain links TRBV5-4 with TRBJ2-5, with 9 bases that match TRBD2. In germline, CDR1 is SGHNT, CDR2 YYREEE (reference sequence). This CDR3 has 15 residues. V lost 2 bases and J lost 4; bases outside the gene matches: 6. The CDR3 DNA follows: TGTGCCAGCAGCTTCCGGACTAGCGCGAGAGAGACCCAGTACTTC. This encodes CASSFRTSARETQYF.

Of note for this clone: Other DNA sequences in the same sample also yield this CDR3. The genes are TRBV2 and TRBJ2-5; TRBD1 might be the D (5 bases). Germline V gene data show CDR1 as SNHLY and CDR2 as FYNNEI. This CDR3 contains 13 residues. Trimming removed 3 bases at V and 1 base at J, with 6 bases between. For the CDR3, the DNA is TGTGCCAGCAGTGACAGGGTCCAAGAGACCCAGTACTTC. The encoded protein is CASSDRVQETQYF.

V gene TRBV18 combines with J gene TRBJ1-2, with D perhaps matching TRBD1 (6 bases). Trimming stripped 3 bases from V and 4 bases from J, with 12 bases between. This CDR3 is built from 14 residues. Germline CDR1 is KGHSH and CDR2 is LQKENI. The CDR3, as DNA: TGTGCCAGCTCACCGGGGGGGGGCCTCTATGGCTACACCTTC. It translates to CASSPGGGLYGYTF.

V usage is TRBV11-2 and J usage is TRBJ2-5, with a tentative D call TRBD2 (6 bases). CDR3 length equals 16 residues. Germline CDR1 and CDR2: SGHAT and FQNNGV. The V gene lost 1 base and the J gene lost 5 bases, with 17 bases spanning the gap. The CDR3 loop is CASSLGLGGGRETQYF. CDR3 DNA sequence: TGTGCCAGCAGCTTAGGGTTAGGTGGGGGGAGGGAGACCCAGTACTTC.

The CDR3 loop is CASSLSTGGFYEQYF. In nucleotides, the CDR3 is TGTGCCAGCAGCCTAAGCACAGGGGGCTTCTACGAGCAGTACTTC. V gene TRBV7-2 combines with J gene TRBJ2-7, with 9 bases that match TRBD1. Trimming removed 5 bases from V and 3 bases from J; junction bases left unmatched: 8. Per the germline V gene, CDR1 is SGHTA and CDR2 is FQGNSA. The CDR3 has 15 residues.

In its sample, this clone was seen a few times. The chain employs TRBV5-1 and TRBJ1-3, with D possibly matching TRBD1 (5 bases). Between the trimmed V and J ends, which lost 4 bases and 3 bases, there was a span of 14 bases. The CDR3 runs 15 residues. Germline-derived CDR1 and CDR2 are SGHRS and YFSETQ. This chain's CDR3 is CASSAGGILGNTIYF. In DNA, the CDR3 is TGCGCCAGCAGCGCCGGGGGAATCCTTGGAAACACCATATATTTT.

This clone has only one observation. This sequence joins TRBV7-2 and TRBJ2-7; the match to TRBD2 covers 8 bases. The V and J ends lost 1 base and 2 bases, in that order; junction bases with no gene match: 10. Germline V lookup: CDR1 SGHTA, CDR2 FQGNSA. The CDR3 is 17 residues long. The chain's CDR3 is CASSLVPPRGGPYEQYF. DNA of the CDR3: TGTGCCAGCAGCTTAGTCCCCCCCCGGGGGGGTCCCTACGAGCAGTACTTC.

The chain has TRBV11-2 and TRBJ1-4; 10 bases map to TRBD1. Losses at the gene ends were 5 bases for V and 5 bases for J; bases not matched to a gene: 5. The germline gives CDR1 SGHAT, CDR2 FQNNGV. The CDR3 length is 15 residues. CDR3 sequence (DNA): TGTGCCAGCAGCGGACAGGGGGGAAACAATGAAAAACTGTTTTTT. Amino acids: CASSGQGGNNEKLFF. Together with reference TRBV11-2 and TRBJ1-4, the CDR3 gives the full variable domain: EAGVAQSPRYKIIEKRQSVAFWCNPISGHATLYWYQQILGQGPKLLIQFQNNGVVDDSQLPKDRFSAERLKGVDSTLKIQPAKLEDSAVYLCASSGQGGNNEKLFFGSGTQLSVL.

V and J are TRBV11-1 and TRBJ2-6, with TRBD1 identical over 10 bases. Per the germline V gene, CDR1 is SGHAT and CDR2 is FQDESV (reference sequence). This CDR3 spans 18 amino acids. J gave up 4 bases and V 2 bases, and 8 bases lay outside the gene matches. CDR3 protein: CASSLRSGQGSGANVLTF. The CDR3 DNA reads TGTGCCAGCAGCTTACGTTCGGGACAGGGGTCCGGGGCCAACGTCCTGACTTTC. The full variable domain, completed using reference TRBV11-1 and TRBJ2-6, is EAEVAQSPRYKITEKSQAVAFWCDPISGHATLYWYRQILGQGPELLVQFQDESVVDDSQLPKDRFSAERLKGVDSTLKIQPAELGDSAMYLCASSLRSGQGSGANVLTFGAGSRLTVL.

This sequence joins TRBV4-3 and TRBJ2-7, with 7 bases matching TRBD2. Germline values: CDR1 LGHNA, CDR2 YSLEER. The V and J ends lost 4 bases and 2 bases, in that order; junction bases with no gene match: 8. The CDR3 is 15 residues long. CDR3 amino acids: CASSLHLAGAYEQYF. CDR3 in DNA: TGCGCCAGCAGCCTGCACCTGGCGGGGGCCTACGAGCAGTACTTC.

This clone appeared a few times. The V gene is TRBV19, the J gene TRBJ1-5, with 7 bases lining up with TRBD1. V was pared by 5 bases and J by 7 bases, with 11 bases of the junction left unmatched. Germline-derived CDR1 and CDR2 are LNHDA and SQIVND (reference sequence). CDR3 length equals 15 residues. CDR3 nucleotide sequence: TGTGCCAGTAGTCCCTTCGACAGGGCCAAACAGCCCCAGCATTTT. This encodes CASSPFDRAKQPQHF.

V usage is TRBV4-2 and J usage is TRBJ1-3; weak D call: TRBD1 (6 bases). Per germline, CDR1 LGHNA and CDR2 YNFKEQ. Trimming cost V 0 bases and J 4 bases, with 10 bases left between them. CDR3 size: 15 residues. CDR3: CASSQDGQIGNTIYF. The CDR3 DNA reads TGTGCCAGCAGCCAAGATGGACAGATCGGAAACACCATATATTTT.

The chain has TRBV28 and TRBJ2-3, with unresolved D. The V end was cut by 5 bases, the J end by 5 bases, with 8 bases between. The CDR3 loop spans 12 amino acids. Germline values: CDR1 MDHEN, CDR2 SYDVKM. The CDR3 loop reads CASSPYLDTQYF. CDR3 coding DNA: TGTGCCAGCAGTCCCTATCTAGATACGCAGTATTTT.

The rearrangement joins TRBV6-6 to TRBJ1-1; maybe TRBD1 (5 bases). This CDR3 is built from 14 residues. CDR1 and CDR2 (germline): MNHNY, SVGAGI (reference sequence). Trimming pared 8 bases from V and 4 bases from J, leaving 17 bases between. CDR3 loop: CASRAGDRSTEAFF. DNA of the CDR3: TGTGCCAGCCGAGCGGGGGATAGGAGCACTGAAGCTTTCTTT.

V gene TRBV28 combines with J gene TRBJ2-1; 9 bases match TRBD1. With V trimmed by 2 bases and J by 7 bases, 6 bases remained unmatched. This CDR3 contains 15 residues. Germline CDR1 reads MDHEN; CDR2 reads SYDVKM. The CDR3 spells CASSLPGTGTNEQFF. Written as DNA, the CDR3 is TGTGCCAGCAGTTTACCCGGGACAGGGACGAATGAGCAGTTCTTC.

The chain employs TRBV18 and TRBJ1-1, with D perhaps matching TRBD1 (6 bases). The CDR3 sequence is 15 residues long. V was cut by 4 bases and J by 3 bases, with 15 bases left in between. Germline lookup yields CDR1 KGHSH and CDR2 LQKENI. CDR3 sequence: CASSRTGTFYTEAFF. CDR3 DNA sequence: TGTGCCAGCTCACGCACCGGGACATTCTACACTGAAGCTTTCTTT. Based on the CDR3 plus reference TRBV18 and TRBJ1-1, the full variable domain is NAGVMQNPRHLVRRRGQEARLRCSPMKGHSHVYWYRQLPEEGLKFMVYLQKENIIDESGMPKERFSAEFPKEGPSILRIQQVVRGDSAAYFCASSRTGTFYTEAFFGQGTRLTVV.

In its sample, this clone was seen once. V gene TRBV7-8 combines with J gene TRBJ2-7; 15 bases fit TRBD2. J gave up 7 bases and V 4 bases, and 8 bases lay outside the gene matches. The germline V gene encodes CDR1 SGHVS and CDR2 FQNEAQ. The CDR3 extends over 16 amino acids. The DNA for the CDR3 is TGTGCCAGCAGCTCGGGACTAGCGGGGGGTCTACGGGAGCAGTACTTC. As protein: CASSSGLAGGLREQYF. Full variable domain (rest looked up from reference TRBV7-8 and TRBJ2-7): GAGVSQSPRYKVAKRGQDVALRCDPISGHVSLFWYQQALGQGPEFLTYFQNEAQLDKSGLPSDRFFAERPEGSVSTLKIQRTQQEDSAVYLCASSSGLAGGLREQYFGPGTRLTVT.

This chain joins TRBV7-3 and TRBJ1-2; 9 bases fit TRBD1. Germline CDR1 and CDR2: SGHTA and FQGTGA. This CDR3 is 16 amino acids long. J was trimmed by 6 bases and V by 1 base; bases with no gene match: 9. The CDR3 nucleotides read TGTGCCAGCAGCTTAAACTCAGGAGGACAGGGGAATGGCTACACCTTC. As protein: CASSLNSGGQGNGYTF. Supplemented by reference TRBV7-3 and TRBJ1-2, the full variable domain reads GAGVSQTPSNKVTEKGKYVELRCDPISGHTALYWYRQSLGQGPEFLIYFQGTGAADDSGLPNDRFFAVRPEGSVSTLKIQRTERGDSAVYLCASSLNSGGQGNGYTFGSGTRLTVV.

The rearrangement links TRBV7-3 to TRBJ2-1; 8 bases map to TRBD1. Germline CDR1 is SGHTA and CDR2 is FQGTGA. Trimming at V came to 5 bases and at J to 9 bases, leaving 6 bases not matched to a gene. This CDR3 contains 13 residues. The CDR3 nucleotides read TGTGCCAGCAGCCGTGACAGGGGATCTGAGCAGTTCTTC. This translates into CASSRDRGSEQFF.

The chain links TRBV5-1 to TRBJ1-3, with a tentative D call TRBD1 (5 bases). The CDR3 length is 16 residues. Trimming shortened V by 1 base and J by 0 bases, and 11 bases separated the two germline ends. The germline gives CDR1 SGHRS, CDR2 YFSETQ. CDR3 protein: CASSLREGRSGNTIYF. The CDR3 nucleotides are TGCGCCAGCAGCTTGCGGGAGGGACGCTCTGGAAACACCATATATTTT.